The sequence of this T cell receptor beta chain was determined in a study of T cell changes during pregnancy in multiple sclerosis. Measured with immunoSEQ multiplex PCR; TCRdb has only the in-frame clones, and not every one. The repertoire consists of 50,000 to 65,000 clones, with approximately 93% occurring once and the leading ten covering 2.5% to 3.5%. Unmatched junction bases numbered 4, after V lost 0 bases and J lost 0 bases. The CDR3 runs to 16 residues. Germline CDR1 and CDR2: SGDLS and YYNGEE. The TCR sequence derives from a female donor with multiple sclerosis, enrolled in a pregnancy study. This specimen consisted of CD8+ T cells from peripheral blood mononuclear cells, obtained in the second trimester of pregnancy. The chain links TRBV9 to TRBJ2-5; the match to TRBD2 covers 8 bases. CDR3 in DNA: TGTGCCAGCAGCGTAGTGACTAGCGATTACCAAGAGACCCAGTACTTC. Translation: CASSVVTSDYQETQYF.